This T cell receptor beta chain comes out of a study of cytomegalovirus exposure and HLA in healthy donors. Study-level information: The approximately 720 first-cohort repertoires and the roughly 120 validation repertoires shared the same platform, a later analysis reported. Study-level results: Under in vitro conditions, a few CMV-associated chains were confirmed as specific for CMV antigens. Associated with cytomegalovirus, according to the listing, were some 150 TCR beta chains.

Data came from immunoSEQ multiplex PCR; TCRdb stores just in-frame clones and leaves some out. The sample carries roughly 240,000 clones, 87% recorded once. The CDR3 has 15 amino acids. J gave up 4 bases and V 2 bases, and 6 bases lay outside the gene matches. Germline CDR1 WNHNN, CDR2 SYGVQD (reference sequence). The donors were in the roughly 110-subject validation cohort, distinct from the approximately 700-subject first cohort. To note about this clone: Its antigen is unknown.

This clonotype was obtained from a man aged 18 to 30 in good health and CMV-seronegative. Material for sequencing was PBMCs. The chain employs TRBV10-1 and TRBJ1-1; the match to TRBD1 covers 8 bases. The CDR3 protein is CASSEGGQGATEAFF. The CDR3 coding sequence is TGCGCCAGCAGTGAGGGCGGACAGGGAGCCACTGAAGCTTTCTTT.